What follows are 24 T cell receptor beta chains derived from one specimen sequenced in a study of T cells after yellow fever vaccination. TCRdb re-called the 5' RACE reads with MiXCR, one entry per CDR3 protein. The repertoire includes hundreds of thousands of distinct CDR3 sequences, approximately 13% of them detected once, and 15% sits in the top ten. The starting material was PBMCs, obtained on the day of the yellow fever booster vaccination. These receptors all stem from a man aged 25 to 40 who received the YFV17D yellow fever vaccine.

This clonotype was counted only a few times. The V and J genes are TRBV20-1 and TRBJ2-1; TRBD2 is a possible D gene (5 bases). CDR3 size: 11 residues. In germline, CDR1 is DFQATT, CDR2 SNEGSKA (reference sequence). V lost 5 bases to trimming and J lost 8 bases, with 10 bases between them. Here the CDR3 reads CSAPRTDEQFF. In nucleotides, the CDR3 is TGCAGTGCTCCCCGGACTGATGAGCAGTTCTTC.

The rearrangement uses TRBV11-2 and TRBJ2-7; 13 bases are a match to TRBD2. The CDR3 runs 17 residues. Per germline, CDR1 SGHAT and CDR2 FQNNGV. The junction had 6 bases not matched to a gene; V was cut back by 0 bases and J by 4 bases. The CDR3, as DNA: TGTGCCAGCAGCTTAGAGGGGACTAGCGGGACCCCTTACGAGCAGTACTTC. Its protein is CASSLEGTSGTPYEQYF.

This clonotype was detected only a few times. The chain combines TRBV5-6 with TRBJ2-6; D is possibly TRBD1 (5 bases). Trimming took off 4 bases at V and 4 bases at J, with 15 bases between the two ends. This CDR3 comprises 16 residues. Germline CDR1 reads SGHDT; CDR2 reads YYEEEE. CDR3 DNA: TGTGCCAGCAGCGGAGCTTGGGGCTCGGGGGCCAACGTCCTGACTTTC. It specifies CASSGAWGSGANVLTF. Together with reference TRBV5-6 and TRBJ2-6, the CDR3 gives the full variable domain: DAGVTQSPTHLIKTRGQQVTLRCSPKSGHDTVSWYQQALGQGPQFIFQYYEEEERQRGNFPDRFSGHQFPNYSSELNVNALLLGDSALYLCASSGAWGSGANVLTFGAGSRLTVL.

The chain carries TRBV5-1 and TRBJ2-5, with 7 bases matching TRBD2. After removal of 3 bases from V and 2 bases from J, the junction contained 10 bases not matched to a gene. The CDR3 runs to 16 residues. Germline loops: CDR1 SGHRS, CDR2 YFSETQ. DNA for the CDR3: TGCGCCAGCAGCTCTCAGGGACGGGGACTACAAGAGACCCAGTACTTC. Amino acid sequence: CASSSQGRGLQETQYF.

The chain joins TRBV24-1 to TRBJ2-1; 12 bases line up with TRBD2. The length of the CDR3 is 15 residues. Germline-derived CDR1 and CDR2 are KGHDR and SFDVKD. V shed 3 bases and J 9 bases; nucleotides not matched to a gene: 5. CDR3 residues: CATSDPTSGSTEQFF. The CDR3 coding sequence is TGTGCCACCAGTGATCCGACTAGCGGGAGCACTGAGCAGTTCTTC.

The CDR3 spells CASSQEPGWGEQFF. In DNA form, the CDR3 reads TGTGCCAGCAGCCAAGAACCGGGGTGGGGTGAGCAGTTCTTC. V gene TRBV3-1 combines with J gene TRBJ2-1; D might be TRBD2 (5 bases). In germline, CDR1 is LGHDT, CDR2 YNNKEL (reference sequence). Trimming cost V 0 bases and J 9 bases, with 12 bases left between them. The CDR3 is made up of 14 amino acids.

Only a few counts were recorded for this clonotype. The chain employs TRBV5-1 and TRBJ2-1; the D call may be TRBD1 or TRBD2 (5 bases each). CDR3 size: 13 residues. Germline assignment: CDR1 SGHRS and CDR2 YFSETQ. V was cut by 5 bases and J by 8 bases, with 14 bases left in between. The CDR3 DNA sequence: TGCGCCAGCAGTTGGGACCAAACGTATGAGCAGTTCTTC. It translates to CASSWDQTYEQFF.

The V call is TRBV28, the J call TRBJ1-2, with TRBD1 as a possible D gene (5 bases). V lost 10 bases and J lost 4, with 22 bases in between. The germline V gene encodes CDR1 MDHEN and CDR2 SYDVKM. This CDR3 is 15 amino acids long. CDR3 nucleotides: TGTGCCACGGTCGCAAAGGGGTTTTTGGGCTATGGCTACACCTTC. It codes for CATVAKGFLGYGYTF.

The V and J genes are TRBV29-1 and TRBJ1-2, with no clear D. V dropped 4 bases and J dropped 7 bases, with 10 bases sitting between them. The CDR3 consists of 11 residues. From germline, CDR1 is SQVTM and CDR2 ANQGSEA. Written as DNA, the CDR3 is TGCAGCGTTGCGGTAGGACTTGGCTACACCTTC. It yields the protein CSVAVGLGYTF.

This clonotype was seen repeatedly, ten times or more. V and J are TRBV7-2 and TRBJ2-1, with 9 bases aligning to TRBD1. The trim removed 5 bases at V and 2 bases at J, leaving 7 bases unmatched. The length of the CDR3 is 16 residues. Germline V CDR1 and CDR2: SGHTA, FQGNSA. For the CDR3, the DNA is TGTGCCAGCAGCAGTCCGGACAGGGGTCCCTACAATGAGCAGTTCTTC. It translates to CASSSPDRGPYNEQFF.

This clonotype was seen ten or more times. The J gene is TRBJ2-1, the V gene TRBV5-1; D perhaps matches TRBD1 (7 bases). Germline lookup yields CDR1 SGHRS and CDR2 YFSETQ. The V gene lost 5 bases and the J gene lost 5 bases, with 11 bases spanning the gap. CDR3 size: 13 residues. The CDR3 region has the DNA TGCGCCAGCAGTCGGGGGACAGACAATGAGCAGTTCTTC. It yields the protein CASSRGTDNEQFF. Based on the CDR3 plus reference TRBV5-1 and TRBJ2-1, the full variable domain is KAGVTQTPRYLIKTRGQQVTLSCSPISGHRSVSWYQQTPGQGLQFLFEYFSETQRNKGNFPGRFSGRQFSNSRSEMNVSTLELGDSALYLCASSRGTDNEQFFGPGTRLTVL.

This clonotype was detected a few times. The chain recombines TRBV19 with TRBJ2-1; 11 bases agree with TRBD2. Germline values: CDR1 LNHDA, CDR2 SQIVND (reference sequence). The CDR3 totals 14 residues. Unmatched junction bases numbered 0, after V lost 6 bases and J lost 2 bases. The CDR3 DNA reads TGTGCCAGTAGGACTAGCGGGACCTACAATGAGCAGTTCTTC. This encodes CASRTSGTYNEQFF. Full variable domain (missing parts from reference TRBV19 and TRBJ2-1): DGGITQSPKYLFRKEGQNVTLSCEQNLNHDAMYWYRQDPGQGLRLIYYSQIVNDFQKGDIAEGYSVSREKKESFPLTVTSAQKNPTAFYLCASRTSGTYNEQFFGPGTRLTVL.

V is TRBV7-2 and J is TRBJ2-7; perhaps TRBD2 as D (6 bases). Germline V gene data show CDR1 as SGHTA and CDR2 as FQGNSA. V lost 4 bases, J lost 2 bases, and 12 bases lay in between. This CDR3 has 14 residues. The DNA for the CDR3 is TGTGCCAGCAGCTCCTTAGCGGCTACCTACGAGCAGTACTTC. This translates into CASSSLAATYEQYF.

This clonotype was detected once. The chain links TRBV5-1 to TRBJ1-1, with 9 bases fitting TRBD1. Per the germline V gene, CDR1 is SGHRS and CDR2 is YFSETQ. CDR3 size: 13 residues. Trimming removed 7 bases from V and 3 bases from J; junction bases left unmatched: 4. The CDR3 DNA follows: TGCGCCAGCGGGACAGGGCCGTACACTGAAGCTTTCTTT. Protein: CASGTGPYTEAFF.

The V and J genes are TRBV11-3 and TRBJ2-1; 14 bases agree with TRBD2. The CDR3 is made up of 15 amino acids. The ends lost 5 bases at V and 9 bases at J; junction bases unmatched: 6. Germline assignment: CDR1 SGHNT and CDR2 YENEEA. The DNA of the CDR3 is TGTGCCAGCAGCACCGGACTAGCGGGAGGTATTGAGCAGTTCTTC. Translating gives CASSTGLAGGIEQFF.

Points on this clonotype: A much larger clone lies a single base off, so this may be a read error. V is TRBV5-1 and J is TRBJ2-1; TRBD2 aligns across 10 bases. The V segment lost 5 bases and the J segment 6 bases; nucleotides outside the gene matches: 11. CDR3 length: 16 residues. Germline loops: CDR1 SGHRS, CDR2 YFSETQ. CDR3: CASRLQAGGPGNEQFF. DNA for the CDR3: TGCGCCAGCAGACTCCAAGCGGGAGGGCCCGGCAATGAGCAGTTCTTC.

J is TRBJ2-7 and V is TRBV4-2; D unresolved. CDR3 size: 16 residues. Trimming pared 1 base from V and 7 bases from J, leaving 20 bases between. Per the germline V gene, CDR1 is LGHNA and CDR2 is YNFKEQ. CDR3 coding DNA: TGTGCCAGCAGCCAAGGGACCGGTTTTGGGAAGGGAGAGCAGTACTTC. Amino acid sequence: CASSQGTGFGKGEQYF.

This clonotype came up a few times. The chain recombines TRBV11-2 with TRBJ2-7; no clear D. Per the germline V gene, CDR1 is SGHAT and CDR2 is FQNNGV. V lost 5 bases to trimming and J lost 5 bases, with 10 bases between them. The CDR3 spans 12 residues. The CDR3 nucleotides are TGTGCCAGCAGCCTCCTTATGGACGAGCAGTACTTC. Encoded protein: CASSLLMDEQYF.

This clonotype has a count of ten or more. The genes are TRBV20-1 and TRBJ1-1; D is undetermined. V lost 3 bases and J lost 4, with 15 bases in between. The CDR3 length is 14 residues. Germline V gives CDR1 DFQATT, CDR2 SNEGSKA (reference sequence). The CDR3 protein is CSASGPLEVTEAFF. The CDR3 DNA reads as TGCAGTGCTAGTGGCCCCTTAGAGGTCACTGAAGCTTTCTTT.

At least ten counts were recorded for this clonotype. The chain is built from TRBV7-2 and TRBJ2-3; no firm D call. V was clipped by 5 bases and J by 0 bases, with 12 bases between them. This CDR3 spans 15 amino acids. Per germline, CDR1 SGHTA and CDR2 FQGNSA. The CDR3 loop is CASSNQFTSTDTQYF. The CDR3 DNA reads as TGTGCCAGCAGCAATCAATTCACTAGCACAGATACGCAGTATTTT.

The sample holds a few counts of this clonotype. CDR3 bases: TGCAGTGCCCCCCTTTGGGGTTCTAGCGGGACCTCCCCGAACACCGGGGAGCTGTTTTTT. Its translation is CSAPLWGSSGTSPNTGELFF. J is TRBJ2-2 and V is TRBV20-1, with TRBD2 matching over 9 bases. With V trimmed by 6 bases and J by 0 bases, 20 bases remained unmatched. CDR1 is DFQATT, CDR2 SNEGSKA, per germline (reference sequence). The CDR3 spans 20 residues.

The chain carries TRBV5-1 and TRBJ2-5; 15 nucleotides align to TRBD2. Germline loops: CDR1 SGHRS, CDR2 YFSETQ. With V trimmed by 2 bases and J by 1 base, 6 bases remained unmatched. The CDR3 extends over 18 amino acids. The CDR3 reads CASSFRGTSGRPQETQYF. CDR3 sequence (DNA): TGCGCCAGCAGCTTCCGCGGGACTAGCGGGAGGCCCCAAGAGACCCAGTACTTC.

This clonotype was counted only a few times. V gene TRBV4-2 combines with J gene TRBJ2-3; no clear D gene. This CDR3 has 14 residues. The V gene lost 6 bases and the J gene lost 3 bases, with 13 bases spanning the gap. Germline loops: CDR1 LGHNA, CDR2 YNFKEQ. CDR3 protein: CASSARPNTDTQYF. The CDR3 bases are TGTGCCAGCAGTGCCCGCCCTAATACAGATACGCAGTATTTT.

The genes are TRBV11-1 and TRBJ2-5; D may be TRBD2 (5 bases). V was shortened by 0 bases and J by 2 bases, with 10 bases between the two germline ends. This CDR3 is 15 amino acids long. CDR1 is SGHAT, CDR2 FQDESV, per germline (reference sequence). This CDR3 reads CASSLAHGEQETQYF. For the CDR3, the DNA is TGTGCCAGCAGCTTAGCGCACGGGGAACAAGAGACCCAGTACTTC.